This entry lists 16 T cell receptor beta chains sequenced from one sample in a study of CD4 T cells in relation to SARS-CoV-2 and coronaviruses. The unexposed donors gave CD4+ T cells in about 2011-2018, prior to COVID-19. The cells were cultured for under 13 days before CD4+ T cells were isolated. These receptors lack a known antigen. Sequencing was performed with immunoSEQ multiplex PCR; in TCRdb, only in-frame clones are kept and a portion is missing. Counted here are around 9,700 clones, 80% to 90% occurring once; the ten biggest clones make up around a sixth. The sample was CD4+ T cells from PBMCs, cultured in vitro. These receptors were obtained from a human donor in good health.

The J gene is TRBJ2-1, the V gene TRBV7-2; D might be TRBD2 (5 bases). Germline CDR1 and CDR2: SGHTA and FQGNSA. V gave up 2 bases and J gave up 0 bases, with 8 bases separating them. CDR3 size: 15 residues. The CDR3 protein is CASSLPGFSYNEQFF. The CDR3 bases are TGTGCCAGCAGCTTACCGGGATTCTCCTACAATGAGCAGTTCTTC.

The chain carries TRBV4-1 and TRBJ2-7; TRBD2 matches at 10 bases. CDR3 size: 13 residues. V trimming: 4 bases; J trimming: 6 bases; junction bases outside the gene matches: 3. Germline CDR1 and CDR2: MGHRA and YSYEKL. The CDR3 here is CASSPGLATEQYF. CDR3 nucleotides: TGCGCCAGCAGCCCGGGACTAGCGACCGAGCAGTACTTC.

Written as DNA, the CDR3 is TGTGCCAGCAGTGAATATAGGAGTCGAGAGACCCAGTACTTC. The encoded protein is CASSEYRSRETQYF. This chain links TRBV2 with TRBJ2-5, with D unclear. Trimming removed 2 bases at V and 4 bases at J, with 11 bases between. This CDR3 has 14 residues. Germline lookup yields CDR1 SNHLY and CDR2 FYNNEI.

The table lists this clone with a count of one. CDR3 sequence: CASSVGGGYQPQHF. The CDR3 DNA follows: TGTGCCAGCAGTGTGGGAGGAGGCTATCAGCCCCAGCATTTT. The rearrangement joins TRBV2 to TRBJ1-5; D unresolved. The germline V and J ends were trimmed by 4 bases and 5 bases, with 12 bases remaining between them. The germline CDR1 and CDR2 sequences are SNHLY and FYNNEI. This CDR3 is 14 amino acids long.

This sequence joins TRBV10-3 and TRBJ1-5; D unresolved. The V end was cut by 9 bases, the J end by 1 base, with 10 bases between. The CDR3 has 13 amino acids. In germline, CDR1 is ENHRY, CDR2 SYGVKD. The CDR3 region has the DNA TGTGCCATGAATCAGGAAAGCAATCAGCCCCAGCATTTT. It encodes CAMNQESNQPQHF.

The genes are TRBV5-1 and TRBJ1-3; D is uncertain. V dropped 2 bases and J dropped 0 bases, with 12 bases sitting between them. This CDR3 is built from 16 residues. Germline lookup yields CDR1 SGHRS and CDR2 YFSETQ. CDR3 DNA: TGCGCCAGCAGCTTAGAGGCTCCCGTCTCTGGAAACACCATATATTTT. Its translation: CASSLEAPVSGNTIYF.

This clone is labeled as large. V gene TRBV7-9 combines with J gene TRBJ1-2; D gene ambiguous. The CDR3 runs 12 residues. With 1 base removed from V and 6 bases from J, the gap between germline ends came to 6 bases. Germline V gene sequence: CDR1 SEHNR, CDR2 FQNEAQ (reference sequence). CDR3 in amino acids: CASSLGGNGYTF. The CDR3 nucleotides read TGTGCCAGCAGCTTAGGAGGGAATGGCTACACCTTC.

This chain uses TRBV10-3 with TRBJ2-3; D unresolved. Between the trimmed V and J ends, which lost 4 bases and 6 bases, there was a span of 11 bases. CDR1 is ENHRY, CDR2 SYGVKD, per germline. The CDR3 extends over 13 amino acids. The CDR3: CAISVLDIDTQYF. As DNA, the CDR3 is TGTGCCATCAGTGTTCTAGATATCGATACGCAGTATTTT.

In this sample, this clone turned up a few times. This sequence joins TRBV7-9 and TRBJ2-7; 8 bases map to TRBD2. The ends lost 1 base at V and 5 bases at J; junction bases unmatched: 10. The CDR3 covers 16 residues. Germline lookup yields CDR1 SEHNR and CDR2 FQNEAQ (reference sequence). CDR3 protein: CASSLGLAGPTHEQYF. DNA for the CDR3: TGTGCCAGCAGCTTAGGGTTAGCGGGGCCCACGCACGAGCAGTACTTC.

The chain joins TRBV5-1 to TRBJ2-5, with D perhaps TRBD1 (6 bases). Germline values: CDR1 SGHRS, CDR2 YFSETQ. Trimming removed 1 base from V and 2 bases from J, with 12 bases in between. The CDR3 is 15 residues long. The CDR3 is CASSLYPRGQETQYF. For the CDR3, the DNA is TGCGCCAGCAGCTTGTACCCAAGGGGGCAAGAGACCCAGTACTTC.

The chain joins TRBV7-2 to TRBJ2-3; 12 bases match TRBD2. The CDR3 is made up of 15 amino acids. Germline CDR1 SGHTA, CDR2 FQGNSA. The V gene end was trimmed by 3 bases and the J gene end by 3 bases; junction bases not matched to a gene: 1. The CDR3 sequence is CASSFLAGGTDTQYF. In DNA form, the CDR3 reads TGTGCCAGCAGCTTCCTAGCGGGAGGGACAGATACGCAGTATTTT.

There are a few counts of this clone. The chain couples TRBV4-2 to TRBJ2-7; 8 nucleotides match TRBD1. The V segment lost 3 bases and the J segment 3 bases; nucleotides outside the gene matches: 4. The CDR3 spans 14 residues. CDR1 and CDR2 from the germline V gene are LGHNA and YNFKEQ. This CDR3 reads CASSQGTGHYEQYF. The CDR3 DNA is TGTGCCAGCAGCCAGGGGACAGGTCACTACGAGCAGTACTTC.

This clone came up once. The chain links TRBV6-5 to TRBJ1-1; D not resolved. The V gene lost 6 bases and the J gene lost 4 bases, with 12 bases spanning the gap. Germline CDR1 MNHEY, CDR2 SVGAGI. The CDR3 consists of 13 residues. This CDR3 is CASSPNVGTEAFF. CDR3 nucleotides: TGTGCCAGCAGCCCAAACGTGGGCACTGAAGCTTTCTTT.

As for this clone: The junction departs from the called germline gene at one end, perhaps through a read error. This chain uses TRBV4-1 with TRBJ2-5; no definite D call. The germline gives CDR1 MGHRA, CDR2 YSYEKL. The CDR3 sequence is 11 residues long. The CDR3 DNA follows: TGCGCCAGCAGCCACCTAGAGGCCCAGTACTTC. It encodes CASSHLEAQYF.

CDR3: CASSYLGVGETQYF. CDR3 nucleotide sequence: TGTGCCAGCAGTTACCTGGGGGTCGGAGAGACCCAGTACTTC. This rearrangement joins TRBV6-2 or TRBV6-3 to TRBJ2-5, with D perhaps given as TRBD1 or TRBD2 (5 bases each). The CDR3 consists of 14 residues. Deletions cut 2 bases from V and 4 bases from J, with 11 bases between. CDR1 and CDR2 from the germline V gene are MNHEY and SVGEGT.

The count of this clone is one. The rearrangement uses TRBV9 and TRBJ2-3; D remains unclear. Germline CDR1 reads SGDLS; CDR2 reads YYNGEE. The length of the CDR3 is 16 residues. V lost 0 bases, J lost 6 bases, and 17 bases lay in between. The CDR3 region has the DNA TGTGCCAGCAGCGTAGGACACGGTCAATCTCGCGATACGCAGTATTTT. Encoded protein: CASSVGHGQSRDTQYF. Variable domain in full (rest from reference TRBV9 and TRBJ2-3): DSGVTQTPKHLITATGQRVTLRCSPRSGDLSVYWYQQSLDQGLQFLIQYYNGEERAKGNILERFSAQQFPDLHSELNLSSLELGDSALYFCASSVGHGQSRDTQYFGPGTRLTVL.